This T cell receptor beta chain came from a study of beta chain features in type 1 diabetes. CDR1 and CDR2 (germline): LNHDA, SQIVND (reference sequence). The CDR3 has 13 residues. J was trimmed by 7 bases and V by 7 bases; bases with no gene match: 6. Since all of the isolated RNA was reverse transcribed, expressed TCRB transcripts were what got sequenced. Profiling relied on immunoSEQ multiplex PCR, and the TCRdb table lists in-frame clones only, not all of them. Here the sample spans fewer than 30,000 clones, roughly three quarters being singletons. This clone is medium-sized within its sample. Sequencing input: Tregs from blood. This TCR was sampled from a woman aged 40 to 50 in good health. The V and J genes are TRBV19 and TRBJ1-2; 10 nucleotides align to TRBD1. In DNA form, the CDR3 reads TGTGCCAGTATTGGACAGGGGGTATCTGGCTACACCTTC. Amino acid sequence: CASIGQGVSGYTF.